A selection of T cell receptor beta chains follows, all from one sample in a study of Tregs in tolerant kidney transplant recipients. The protocol was immunoSEQ multiplex PCR, while the TCRdb copy is restricted to in-frame clones and leaves out a portion. The sample yields some 240,000 clones, about 80% seen once. The sample taken for sequencing was CD4+ T cells from blood. Receptors originate from a human donor in good health. The CDR3 runs from the conserved cysteine through the conserved F or W. Fields, in order: V gene, J gene, clone size, D gene, CDR3 protein, CDR3 DNA. D genes are given only for firm matches. Clone size is given for some rows only: seen once, a few or many times, or a class if the clone is expanded.

>TRBV5-1|TRBJ2-5|.|.
CASSAGHQETQYF
TGCGCCAGCAGCGCGGGACATCAAGAGACCCAGTACTTC
>TRBV10-3|TRBJ1-1|.|TRBD1
CAIRDRTMNTEAFF
TGTGCCATCAGGGACAGGACGATGAACACTGAAGCTTTCTTT
>TRBV5-1|TRBJ2-7|once|TRBD2
CASSLAAGVGYEQYF
TGCGCCAGCAGCTTGGCGGCGGGAGTAGGGTACGAGCAGTACTTC
>TRBV6-5|TRBJ2-7|few|.
CASSYQSGFGQYF
TGTGCCAGCAGTTACCAGTCCGGGTTTGGGCAGTACTTC
>TRBV6-5|TRBJ2-5|.|TRBD2
CASSFLAGGPETQYF
TGTGCCAGCAGTTTTCTAGCGGGAGGGCCCGAGACCCAGTACTTC
>TRBV30|TRBJ2-7|.|TRBD2
CAWKRAGVSYEQYF
TGTGCCTGGAAACGAGCGGGAGTATCCTACGAGCAGTACTTC
>TRBV5-1|TRBJ2-7|.|.
CASSLVAPYEQYF
TGCGCCAGCAGCTTGGTGGCTCCCTACGAGCAGTACTTC
>TRBV7-6|TRBJ1-2|.|.
CASSLGRSTGRSGYTF
TGTGCCAGCAGCTTAGGCCGCTCTACCGGGAGATCTGGCTACACCTTC
>TRBV7-9|TRBJ1-4|.|.
CASSLAGSFATNEKLFF
TGTGCCAGCAGCTTAGCGGGGTCTTTCGCAACTAATGAAAAACTGTTTTTT
>TRBV11-2|TRBJ2-3|.|TRBD2
CASSLDFRLGPAGSTDTQYF
TGTGCCAGCAGCTTAGATTTTAGATTGGGACCAGCGGGAAGCACAGATACGCAGTATTTT
>TRBV18|TRBJ1-6|.|TRBD1
CASALSPGQRNSPLHF
TGTGCCAGCGCACTATCCCCGGGACAGCGTAATTCACCCCTCCACTTT
>TRBV19|TRBJ1-1|.|TRBD1
CASSSPTGASNTEAFF
TGTGCCAGTAGCTCGCCGACAGGGGCGTCGAACACTGAAGCTTTCTTT
>TRBV12-5|TRBJ2-1|.|TRBD2
CASVAGTSGSNEQFF
TGTGCTAGTGTCGCCGGGACTAGCGGGAGCAATGAGCAGTTCTTC
>TRBV9|TRBJ1-3|.|.
CASSVASSGNTIYF
TGTGCCAGCAGCGTAGCTAGCTCTGGAAACACCATATATTTT
>TRBV2|TRBJ1-2|.|.
CASSTGSNYGYTF
TGTGCCAGCAGTACCGGGTCGAACTATGGCTACACCTTC
>TRBV11-2|TRBJ2-1|.|.
CASSARVSANNEQFF
TGTGCCAGCAGCGCCCGGGTTAGCGCCAACAATGAGCAGTTCTTC
>TRBV7-2|TRBJ2-6|.|.
CASSLGGDPGANVLTF
TGTGCCAGCAGCTTAGGGGGGGACCCCGGGGCCAACGTCCTGACTTTC
>TRBV7-2|TRBJ1-2|.|TRBD1
CASSLGLGTGVGYTF
TGTGCCAGCAGCTTAGGTCTTGGCACAGGGGTGGGCTACACCTTC
>TRBV5-4|TRBJ2-3|.|.
CASSLLSSYPDTQYF
TGTGCCAGCAGCTTGCTCAGTTCTTATCCAGATACGCAGTATTTT
>TRBV5-1|TRBJ2-5|.|TRBD1
CASSYRTGGQETQYF
TGCGCCAGCAGCTATCGGACAGGGGGCCAAGAGACCCAGTACTTC
>TRBV5-1|TRBJ1-1|.|.
CASSLVGTEAFF
TGCGCCAGCAGCTTGGTGGGAACTGAAGCTTTCTTT
>TRBV6-5|TRBJ2-2|.|.
CASSYFANGGELFF
TGTGCCAGCAGTTACTTTGCGAACGGCGGGGAGCTGTTTTTT
>TRBV5-6|TRBJ1-1|.|TRBD1
CASSAGTANTEAFF
TGTGCCAGCAGCGCCGGGACAGCGAACACTGAAGCTTTCTTT
>TRBV18|TRBJ2-3|once|TRBD2
CASSPRGRAGGTDTQYF
TGTGCCAGCTCACCACGGGGTAGAGCGGGAGGCACAGATACGCAGTATTTT
>TRBV5-6|TRBJ1-1|.|.
CASSPGQNSHLLTEAFF
TGTGCCAGCAGCCCAGGACAGAACTCTCACCTACTCACTGAAGCTTTCTTT
>TRBV7-2|TRBJ2-1|.|.
CASSLVLHGEQFF
TGTGCCAGCAGCTTAGTGCTGCACGGCGAGCAGTTCTTC
>TRBV19|TRBJ1-1|.|.
CASSPGPWKAFF
TGTGCCAGTAGCCCGGGACCCTGGAAAGCTTTCTTT
>TRBV5-1|TRBJ2-3|few|.
CASSLEGADTQYF
TGCGCCAGCAGCTTGGAGGGGGCAGATACGCAGTATTTT
>TRBV6-6|TRBJ2-7|.|TRBD2
CASSPSRLAGEQYF
TGTGCCAGCAGTCCCTCCCGACTAGCAGGGGAGCAGTACTTC
>TRBV18|TRBJ1-2|.|.
CASSPNSYGYTF
TGTGCCAGCTCTCCCAACAGCTATGGCTACACCTTC
>TRBV5-1|TRBJ1-1|.|TRBD1
CASSLRGQGRPSNTEAFF
TGCGCCAGCAGCTTGAGGGGACAGGGACGCCCATCGAACACTGAAGCTTTCTTT
>TRBV4-1|TRBJ2-4|.|TRBD2
CASSRELAGGPVSIQYF
TGCGCCAGCAGCCGAGAACTAGCGGGGGGGCCGGTAAGCATTCAGTACTTC
>TRBV2|TRBJ1-1|.|.
CASSVLGNTEAFF
TGTGCCAGCAGTGTGTTAGGGAACACTGAAGCTTTCTTT
>TRBV7-9|TRBJ1-1|.|.
CASSPEIPAAFF
TGTGCCAGCAGCCCGGAAATCCCCGCGGCTTTCTTT
>TRBV19|TRBJ1-2|.|TRBD1
CASTDRDYGYTF
TGTGCCAGTACTGACAGGGACTATGGCTACACCTTC